The next 22 T cell receptor beta chains were all read from a single sample in a study of identical twins. From the 5' RACE reads, TCRdb called clonotypes with MiXCR, one entry per CDR3 protein. Here the sample spans under 1 million distinct CDR3 sequences, around 12% being singletons. A further study also used this sample, focusing on yellow fever vaccine responses in identical twins.

The sample taken for sequencing was PBMCs. These receptors originate from a woman between 18 and 30 years old in good health.

This chain links TRBV12-3 or TRBV12-4 with TRBJ2-5; 15 nucleotides align to TRBD2. The junction had 8 bases not matched to a gene; V was cut back by 4 bases and J by 5 bases. This CDR3 is built from 17 residues. The CDR3 nucleotides read TGTGCCAGCAGTTCCGGGACTAGCGGGGGGCCAGTGGAGACCCAGTACTTC. Translating it yields CASSSGTSGGPVETQYF.

The V call is TRBV2, the J call TRBJ2-1; D is uncertain. Trimming stripped 6 bases from V and 6 bases from J, with 15 bases between. The CDR3 has 14 amino acids. Germline CDR1 reads SNHLY; CDR2 reads FYNNEI. CDR3 DNA sequence: TGTGCCAGCAGGGATGGGCATTTAGTCAATGAGCAGTTCTTC. As protein: CASRDGHLVNEQFF. Using reference TRBV2 and TRBJ2-1 for the parts outside the CDR3, the full variable domain is EPEVTQTPSHQVTQMGQEVILRCVPISNHLYFYWYRQILGQKVEFLVSFYNNEISEKSEIFDDQFSVERPDGSNFTLKIRSTKLEDSAMYFCASRDGHLVNEQFFGPGTRLTVL.

The genes are TRBV5-1 and TRBJ1-6, with TRBD1 as a possible D gene (6 bases). Trimming took 7 bases from V and 10 from J, leaving 15 bases between them. The germline V gene has CDR1 SGHRS and CDR2 YFSETQ. The CDR3 covers 13 residues. CDR3 loop: CASGKGDGSPLHF. In DNA, the CDR3 is TGCGCCAGCGGAAAGGGGGACGGATCACCCCTCCACTTT.

The V call is TRBV4-2, the J call TRBJ2-3; possible D gene TRBD2, 6 bases. CDR1 and CDR2 (germline): LGHNA, YNFKEQ. Trimming cost V 0 bases and J 2 bases, with 21 bases left between them. The CDR3 covers 19 residues. CDR3 loop: CASSQDFVLWGVNTDTQYF. CDR3 nucleotides: TGTGCCAGCAGCCAAGATTTCGTTCTTTGGGGGGTCAACACAGATACGCAGTATTTT.

The V and J genes are TRBV7-9 and TRBJ2-2, with TRBD2 matching 8 bases. The CDR3 totals 15 residues. Germline CDR1 is SEHNR and CDR2 is FQNEAQ (reference sequence). Trimming at V came to 5 bases and at J to 3 bases, leaving 5 bases not matched to a gene. CDR3 loop: CASSLTGGDTGELFF. The CDR3 DNA sequence: TGTGCCAGCAGCCTGACCGGGGGGGACACCGGGGAGCTGTTTTTT.

This clonotype was detected many times. J is TRBJ2-7 and V is TRBV12-3 or TRBV12-4, with 13 bases matching TRBD2. The V and J ends lost 4 bases and 6 bases, in that order; junction bases with no gene match: 0. The length of the CDR3 is 13 residues. As DNA, the CDR3 is TGTGCCAGCAGTTGGACTAGCGGGAGCGAGCAGTACTTC. It encodes CASSWTSGSEQYF.

This chain uses TRBV20-1 with TRBJ2-4; tentatively, D is TRBD1 (6 bases). V gave up 6 bases and J gave up 1 base, with 22 bases separating them. Germline V gene data show CDR1 as DFQATT and CDR2 as SNEGSKA (reference sequence). The CDR3 runs 17 residues. The CDR3 is CSAASPGARGAKNIQYF. The CDR3 nucleotides are TGCAGTGCCGCCTCCCCAGGGGCGAGGGGGGCCAAAAACATTCAGTACTTC.

The genes are TRBV7-8 and TRBJ1-2; no clear D gene. This CDR3 is 14 amino acids long. The ends were cut back, 1 base at V and 4 bases at J, with 10 bases in the middle. Germline CDR1 SGHVS, CDR2 FQNEAQ. The CDR3 region has the DNA TGTGCCAGCAGCTTAGTGGCGGGCGGCTATGGCTACACCTTC. This encodes CASSLVAGGYGYTF.

The chain recombines TRBV3-1 with TRBJ1-2, with D unclear. Germline values: CDR1 LGHDT, CDR2 YNNKEL (reference sequence). With 1 base removed from V and 3 bases from J, the gap between germline ends came to 12 bases. This CDR3 contains 15 residues. CDR3 nucleotide sequence: TGTGCCAGCAGCCAAGGGGGAGTTACGTACTATGGCTACACCTTC. It is translated as CASSQGGVTYYGYTF.

This clonotype appeared many times. The gene calls are TRBV29-1 and TRBJ2-7; D gene unclear. CDR3 length: 12 residues. CDR1 and CDR2 from the germline V gene are SQVTM and ANQGSEA. Deletions cut 0 bases from V and 2 bases from J, with 5 bases between. The CDR3 nucleotides are TGCAGCGTTGAAGACAGAACCTACGAGCAGTACTTC. This encodes CSVEDRTYEQYF.

J is TRBJ2-1 and V is TRBV29-1, with D possibly TRBD2 on 6 matching bases. Per germline, CDR1 SQVTM and CDR2 ANQGSEA. The V end lost 7 bases, the J end lost 6 bases, and 19 bases lay between the germline ends. This CDR3 region has 14 residues. This CDR3 reads CSALRGEVGNEQFF. Here the CDR3 DNA reads TGCAGCGCCCTTCGAGGGGAGGTGGGCAATGAGCAGTTCTTC.

Many counts were recorded for this clonotype. The chain is built from TRBV7-9 and TRBJ2-3; D remains ambiguous. CDR1 and CDR2 from the germline V gene are SEHNR and FQNEAQ (reference sequence). Trimming stripped 1 base from V and 0 bases from J, with 11 bases between. This CDR3 comprises 16 residues. The CDR3 is CASSLVRHSSTDTQYF. The CDR3 nucleotides are TGTGCCAGCAGCTTAGTTCGGCACTCTAGCACAGATACGCAGTATTTT.

In its sample, this clonotype was seen many times. The chain has TRBV20-1 and TRBJ1-1, with D unresolved. V was shortened by 2 bases and J by 6 bases, with 7 bases between the two germline ends. The CDR3 runs to 11 residues. Germline CDR1 is DFQATT and CDR2 is SNEGSKA (reference sequence). The CDR3 loop is CSARHNSEAFF. CDR3 nucleotides: TGCAGTGCTAGACACAATTCTGAAGCTTTCTTT.

This rearrangement joins TRBV11-2 to TRBJ2-1, with TRBD2 matching 8 bases. V lost 6 bases to trimming and J lost 6 bases; unmatched junction nucleotides: 13. Germline lookup yields CDR1 SGHAT and CDR2 FQNNGV. This CDR3 has 16 residues. The CDR3 DNA is TGTGCCAGCAGACCGGCTGGGACTAGTTCGGCCAATGAGCAGTTCTTC. It specifies CASRPAGTSSANEQFF.

The J gene is TRBJ2-7, the V gene TRBV7-4; D possibly corresponds to TRBD1 (6 bases). The ends were cut back, 3 bases at V and 0 bases at J, with 21 bases in the middle. The length of the CDR3 is 18 residues. Germline CDR1 is SGHVT and CDR2 is SQSDAQ. The CDR3 sequence: CASSFRAGDARYSYEQYV. CDR3 in DNA: TGTGCCAGCAGCTTTCGGGCAGGGGACGCCCGATACTCCTACGAGCAGTACGTC.

The table lists this clonotype with many counts. The J gene is TRBJ2-5, the V gene TRBV7-3, with 7 bases lining up with TRBD1. The germline gives CDR1 SGHTA, CDR2 FQGTGA. This CDR3 spans 14 amino acids. With 6 bases clipped from V and 2 bases from J, the junction kept 6 bases outside the gene matches. The CDR3 protein is CASSLGGPQETQYF. For the CDR3, the DNA is TGTGCCAGCAGTTTAGGGGGCCCACAAGAGACCCAGTACTTC.

This clonotype showed up just once. V gene TRBV5-5 combines with J gene TRBJ1-2; D ambiguous. V was cut by 1 base and J by 5 bases, with 18 bases left in between. The CDR3 extends over 16 amino acids. From germline, CDR1 is SGHKS and CDR2 YYEKEE (reference sequence). Written as DNA, the CDR3 is TGTGCCAGCAGCTTGTCTGCGGATCCCTCGGGGTATGGCTACACCTTC. It yields the protein CASSLSADPSGYGYTF.

The J gene is TRBJ1-5, the V gene TRBV12-5; possibly TRBD1 for D (6 bases). Germline V CDR1 and CDR2: LGHNT, FRNRAP. The CDR3 length is 15 residues. Trimming stripped 1 base from V and 6 bases from J, with 13 bases between. CDR3 amino acids: CASGLGQGNTQPQHF. In DNA, the CDR3 is TGTGCTAGTGGTTTGGGCCAGGGGAACACTCAGCCCCAGCATTTT.

This clonotype has only a few counts. This sequence joins TRBV7-2 and TRBJ2-1; possible D gene TRBD1, 7 bases. Germline lookup yields CDR1 SGHTA and CDR2 FQGNSA. This CDR3 region has 20 residues. Trimming removed 0 bases from V and 2 bases from J, with 23 bases in between. The DNA of the CDR3 is TGTGCCAGCAGCTTAGCTTGGGGGGACAGATGGTCGAGCCCCTACAATGAGCAGTTCTTC. Its protein is CASSLAWGDRWSSPYNEQFF.

There are a few counts of this clonotype. The V and J genes are TRBV5-1 and TRBJ2-3; 8 positions match TRBD2. CDR1 and CDR2 (germline): SGHRS, YFSETQ. After removal of 0 bases from V and 10 bases from J, the junction contained 4 bases not matched to a gene. The CDR3 length is 13 residues. The DNA for the CDR3 is TGCGCCAGCAGCTTGGAAGCGGGAGTCCCGCAGTATTTT. Residues: CASSLEAGVPQYF.

The chain uses TRBV12-3 or TRBV12-4 and TRBJ2-2, with TRBD2 matching over 12 bases. This CDR3 has 15 residues. V gave up 8 bases and J gave up 7 bases; unmatched junction bases: 8. CDR3 bases: TGTGCCAGCCACCGACTAGCGGGAGTTGGCGGGGAGCTGTTTTTT. Protein sequence: CASHRLAGVGGELFF.

V gene TRBV12-3 or TRBV12-4 combines with J gene TRBJ2-3; TRBD2 aligns across 12 bases. The CDR3 sequence is 17 residues long. The V segment lost 5 bases and the J segment 5 bases; nucleotides outside the gene matches: 11. For the CDR3, the DNA is TGTGCCAGCAGTCCCATGGGTAGACTAGCGGGGGTAGATACGCAGTATTTT. Translation: CASSPMGRLAGVDTQYF.